The T cell receptor beta chain under discussion was sequenced for a study of cytomegalovirus exposure and HLA in healthy donors. Whole-study results and caveats: CMV serostatus was the only immune exposure information that was available. A previous analysis found most TCR beta V segments productive roughly 87% or roughly 30% of the time.

CDR3 length equals 14 residues. The germline gives CDR1 MNHEY, CDR2 SVGAGI. The ends were cut back, 6 bases at V and 1 base at J, with 13 bases in the middle. With respect to this clone: Its target is not known.

The PCR employed 60 Vbeta primers together with 13 Jbeta primers. In the source study's methods: In a later analysis, some 10 million of tens of millions of unique beta chains occurred in at least two donors. Assay used: immunoSEQ multiplex PCR; TCRdb lists only in-frame clones, some missing. That table furnishes V, J and clone size, whereas the DNA furnished D and trimming. The sample contains about 150,000 clones, roughly 77% of which appear only once. The rearrangement joins TRBV6-5 to TRBJ2-7; TRBD2 might be the D (6 bases). The specimen was PBMCs. This TCR was recovered from a human donor in good health. CDR3 amino acids: CASRDLARSYEQYF. In nucleotides, the CDR3 is TGTGCCAGCAGAGACCTAGCGAGGTCCTACGAGCAGTACTTC.